This TCR beta chain was identified in a study of blood T cell repertoires in COVID-19. Study context: The origin of the acute and convalescent COVID-19 samples was the United States, Italy and Spain. From T cells, B-cell-depleted T cells, or PBMCs came the material, which was cDNA or gDNA.

Using immunoSEQ multiplex PCR, the repertoire was profiled, and TCRdb retains in-frame clones only, with some absent. The data contain fewer than 350,000 clones, around 90% of them singletons. The J segment lost 4 bases and the V segment lost 6 bases, leaving 9 bases of the junction unmatched. The CDR3 is 14 residues long. CDR1 is MDHEN and CDR2 is SYDVKM in the germline V gene. This chain links TRBV28 with TRBJ2-7; 7 nucleotides line up with TRBD1. The receptor comes from a man aged 25-45 years with COVID-19, enrolled during active disease. The sample comprised peripheral blood. The CDR3 is CASSPLTGKYEQYF. The CDR3 nucleotides are TGTGCCAGCAGCCCATTGACAGGGAAGTACGAGCAGTACTTC. Full variable domain (remainder filled in from reference TRBV28 and TRBJ2-7): DVKVTQSSRYLVKRTGEKVFLECVQDMDHENMFWYRQDPGLGLRLIYFSYDVKMKEKGDIPEGYSVSREKKERFSLILESASTNQTSMYLCASSPLTGKYEQYFGPGTRLTVT.